Shown below are 8 T cell receptor beta chains from a single sample sequenced in a study of blood T cell repertoires in COVID-19. Profiled with immunoSEQ multiplex PCR; TCRdb holds only in-frame clones, not every one. The table shows under 350,000 clones, with approximately 86% occurring only once. Sequencing was performed on PBMCs or T cells enriched from blood (not recorded which). These receptors were taken from a woman between 40 and 50 years old with acute COVID-19.

This clone was recorded many times. This sequence joins TRBV5-1 and TRBJ2-3, with a possible D match to TRBD2 (5 bases). Trimming shortened V by 1 base and J by 2 bases, and 11 bases separated the two germline ends. The germline CDR1 and CDR2 sequences are SGHRS and YFSETQ. This CDR3 is built from 15 residues. CDR3 in DNA: TGCGCCAGCAGCTTGACTAGTTCCTCCACAGATACGCAGTATTTT. This gives the protein CASSLTSSSTDTQYF.

This clone was seen only once. The V and J genes are TRBV5-4 and TRBJ2-5; D might be TRBD1 (7 bases). Trimming cost V 6 bases and J 7 bases, with 16 bases left between them. The germline gives CDR1 SGHNT, CDR2 YYREEE (reference sequence). This CDR3 region has 13 residues. CDR3 region: CASNRRGLGTQYF. The CDR3 region has the DNA TGTGCCAGCAACCGGAGGGGGCTAGGGACCCAGTACTTC.

The chain links TRBV28 to TRBJ2-2, with no clear D. CDR3 length: 16 residues. V lost 0 bases and J lost 1, with 9 bases in between. CDR1 is MDHEN and CDR2 is SYDVKM in the germline V gene. The CDR3 spells CASSLWPVKNTGELFF. The DNA of the CDR3 is TGTGCCAGCAGTTTATGGCCAGTAAAGAACACCGGGGAGCTGTTTTTT.

The J gene is TRBJ2-4, the V gene TRBV18, with D possibly TRBD2 on 6 matching bases. Germline V lookup: CDR1 KGHSH, CDR2 LQKENI. The CDR3 extends over 14 amino acids. V was clipped by 6 bases and J by 7 bases, with 16 bases between them. The CDR3 reads CASSRSGLMNIQYF. The DNA for the CDR3 is TGTGCCAGCTCCCGTTCGGGACTGATGAACATTCAGTACTTC.

This chain joins TRBV18 and TRBJ2-7; 8 positions match TRBD2. The CDR3 covers 16 residues. V shed 1 base and J 5 bases; nucleotides not matched to a gene: 10. The germline gives CDR1 KGHSH, CDR2 LQKENI. CDR3 sequence: CASSPQGGGLNHEQYF. In DNA, the CDR3 is TGTGCCAGCTCACCACAAGGCGGGGGGCTAAACCACGAGCAGTACTTC.

The chain is built from TRBV11-2 and TRBJ2-6; TRBD1 is a possible D gene (5 bases). Germline V lookup: CDR1 SGHAT, CDR2 FQNNGV. The CDR3 consists of 19 residues. V dropped 5 bases and J dropped 0 bases, with 20 bases sitting between them. The CDR3 protein is CASSPRTSKGASGANVLTF. DNA for the CDR3: TGTGCCAGCAGCCCCCGGACGTCAAAAGGGGCCTCTGGGGCCAACGTCCTGACTTTC.

J is TRBJ1-5 and V is TRBV28, with 10 bases lining up with TRBD1. Per the germline V gene, CDR1 is MDHEN and CDR2 is SYDVKM. The CDR3 runs to 15 residues. Germline trimming cut 7 bases from V and 1 base from J; bases unmatched to any gene: 4. In DNA, the CDR3 is TGTGCCAGCATGGGGACAGGGGCGAGCAATCAGCCCCAGCATTTT. It translates to CASMGTGASNQPQHF.

This clone was counted a single time. The CDR3 region is CASSPALGQGADGYTF. The DNA for the CDR3 is TGTGCCAGCAGCCCCGCGTTAGGACAGGGGGCTGATGGCTACACCTTC. The chain combines TRBV28 with TRBJ1-2, with 11 bases lining up with TRBD1. The CDR3 contains 16 residues. CDR1 and CDR2 (germline): MDHEN, SYDVKM. J lost 6 bases, V lost 6 bases, and 12 bases had no gene match.